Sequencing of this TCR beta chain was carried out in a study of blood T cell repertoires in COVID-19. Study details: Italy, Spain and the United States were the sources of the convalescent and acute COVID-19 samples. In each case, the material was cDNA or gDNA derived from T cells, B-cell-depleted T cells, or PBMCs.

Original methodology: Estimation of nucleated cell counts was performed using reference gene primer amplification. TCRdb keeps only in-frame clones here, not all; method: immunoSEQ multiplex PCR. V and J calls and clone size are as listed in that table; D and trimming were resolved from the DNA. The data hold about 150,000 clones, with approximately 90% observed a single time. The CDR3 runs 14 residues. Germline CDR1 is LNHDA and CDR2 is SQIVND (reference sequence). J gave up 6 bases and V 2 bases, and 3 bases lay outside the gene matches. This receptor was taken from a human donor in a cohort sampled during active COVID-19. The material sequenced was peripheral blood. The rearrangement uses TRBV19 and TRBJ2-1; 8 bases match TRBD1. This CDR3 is CASSISTGGNEQFF. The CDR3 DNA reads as TGTGCCAGTAGTATATCAACAGGGGGCAATGAGCAGTTCTTC.